The 5 T cell receptor beta chains below come from one sample, sequenced in a study of blood T cell repertoires in COVID-19. The assay was immunoSEQ multiplex PCR, and TCRdb's table has in-frame clones only and misses some. Of 50,000 to 60,000 clones in the sample, about nine tenths were seen once. The sequencing sample was made of peripheral blood. The receptors stem from a man between 40 and 49 years old with acute or convalescent COVID-19.

The chain is built from TRBV6-5 and TRBJ2-5; D uncertain. V lost 6 bases to trimming and J lost 2 bases, with 7 bases between them. The CDR3 is 12 residues long. Germline values: CDR1 MNHEY, CDR2 SVGAGI. The CDR3 region is CASRNTQETQYF. In DNA form, the CDR3 reads TGTGCCAGCAGAAACACGCAAGAGACCCAGTACTTC.

The V gene is TRBV2, the J gene TRBJ2-3; no firm D call. This CDR3 is built from 13 residues. CDR1 SNHLY and CDR2 FYNNEI come from the germline V gene. Trimming pared 1 base from V and 6 bases from J, leaving 8 bases between. The CDR3, as DNA: TGTGCCAGCAGTGAAGGTGGGCGCGATACGCAGTATTTT. Residues: CASSEGGRDTQYF. Based on the CDR3 plus reference TRBV2 and TRBJ2-3, the full variable domain is EPEVTQTPSHQVTQMGQEVILRCVPISNHLYFYWYRQILGQKVEFLVSFYNNEISEKSEIFDDQFSVERPDGSNFTLKIRSTKLEDSAMYFCASSEGGRDTQYFGPGTRLTVL.

The rearrangement joins TRBV9 to TRBJ2-3, with D perhaps TRBD2 (6 bases). This CDR3 comprises 15 residues. Germline CDR1 SGDLS, CDR2 YYNGEE. The V and J ends lost 3 bases and 3 bases respectively, with 14 bases between them. CDR3 sequence: CASSARWTTTDTQYF. In DNA, the CDR3 is TGTGCCAGCAGCGCTAGGTGGACTACGACAGATACGCAGTATTTT.

Only one count was recorded for this clone. The genes are TRBV10-1 and TRBJ1-5; perhaps TRBD1 as D (6 bases). Trimming took off 0 bases at V and 4 bases at J, with 13 bases between the two ends. This CDR3 has 16 amino acids. The V gene's germline CDR1 is WNHNN and CDR2 SYGVQD (reference sequence). CDR3 sequence reads: CASSESDSLCNQPQHF. In DNA, the CDR3 is TGCGCCAGCAGTGAGTCGGACAGTCTATGTAATCAGCCCCAGCATTTT.

The chain links TRBV7-2 to TRBJ1-6, with D possibly being TRBD1 (5 bases). Trimming removed 1 base at V and 3 bases at J, with 10 bases between. The germline gives CDR1 SGHTA, CDR2 FQGNSA. The CDR3 contains 16 residues. The CDR3 DNA follows: TGTGCCAGCAGCTTAGTTCCAGGGCTCTATAATTCACCCCTCCACTTT. Its translation: CASSLVPGLYNSPLHF.